This TCR beta chain comes out of a study of blood T cell repertoires in COVID-19. Germline assignment: CDR1 SGHKS and CDR2 YYEKEE (reference sequence). This CDR3 has 16 residues. V was pared by 0 bases and J by 1 base, with 5 bases of the junction left unmatched. Sequencing was performed with immunoSEQ multiplex PCR; in TCRdb, only in-frame clones are kept and a portion is missing. This sample has 81,000 or so clones; about 88% occur once, and the top ten carry less than 15%. The sequence was collected from a man between 65 and 85 years old with active or convalescent COVID-19. The chain recombines TRBV5-5 with TRBJ2-5; 8 bases agree with TRBD2. Sequencing was performed on peripheral blood. The CDR3 is CASSLAVAGGQETQYF. The CDR3 DNA sequence: TGTGCCAGCAGCTTGGCGGTCGCGGGGGGCCAAGAGACCCAGTACTTC. Full variable domain (missing parts from reference TRBV5-5 and TRBJ2-5): DAGVTQSPTHLIKTRGQQVTLRCSPISGHKSVSWYQQVLGQGPQFIFQYYEKEERGRGNFPDRFSARQFPNYSSELNVNALLLGDSALYLCASSLAVAGGQETQYFGPGTRLLVL.